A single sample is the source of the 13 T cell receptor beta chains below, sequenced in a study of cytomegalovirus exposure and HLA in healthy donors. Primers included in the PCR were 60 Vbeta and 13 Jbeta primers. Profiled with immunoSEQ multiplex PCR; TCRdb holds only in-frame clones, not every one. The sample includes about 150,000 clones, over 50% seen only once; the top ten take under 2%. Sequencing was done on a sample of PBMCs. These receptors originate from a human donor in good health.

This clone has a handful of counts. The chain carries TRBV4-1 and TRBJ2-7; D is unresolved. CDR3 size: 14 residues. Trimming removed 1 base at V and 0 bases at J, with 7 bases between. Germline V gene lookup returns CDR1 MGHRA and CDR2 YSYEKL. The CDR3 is CASSQGAGSYEQYF. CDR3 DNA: TGCGCCAGCAGCCAAGGTGCCGGCTCCTACGAGCAGTACTTC.

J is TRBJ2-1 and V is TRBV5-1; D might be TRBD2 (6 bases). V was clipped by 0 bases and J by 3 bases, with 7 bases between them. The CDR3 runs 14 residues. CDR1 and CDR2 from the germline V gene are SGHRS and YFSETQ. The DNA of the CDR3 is TGCGCCAGCAGCTTGGGACTAGACTACAATGAGCAGTTCTTC. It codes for CASSLGLDYNEQFF.

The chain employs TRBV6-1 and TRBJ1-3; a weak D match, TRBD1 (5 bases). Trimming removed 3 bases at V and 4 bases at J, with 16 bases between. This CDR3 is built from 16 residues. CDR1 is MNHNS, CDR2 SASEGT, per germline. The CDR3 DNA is TGTGCCAGCAGTGACGTTTTTTCAGGGCAAGGAAACACCATATATTTT. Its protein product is CASSDVFSGQGNTIYF.

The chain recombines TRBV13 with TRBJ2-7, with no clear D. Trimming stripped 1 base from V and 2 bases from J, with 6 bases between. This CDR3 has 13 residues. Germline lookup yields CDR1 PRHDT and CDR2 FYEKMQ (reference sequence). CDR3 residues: CASSLESAYEQYF. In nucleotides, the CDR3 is TGTGCCAGCAGCTTAGAGTCGGCCTACGAGCAGTACTTC.

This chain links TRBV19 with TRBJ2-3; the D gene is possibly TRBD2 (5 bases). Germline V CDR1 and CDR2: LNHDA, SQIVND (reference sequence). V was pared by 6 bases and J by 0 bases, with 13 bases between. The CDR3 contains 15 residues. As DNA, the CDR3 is TGTGCCAGTAGCCTGGGAAGCGGAAGCACAGATACGCAGTATTTT. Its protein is CASSLGSGSTDTQYF.

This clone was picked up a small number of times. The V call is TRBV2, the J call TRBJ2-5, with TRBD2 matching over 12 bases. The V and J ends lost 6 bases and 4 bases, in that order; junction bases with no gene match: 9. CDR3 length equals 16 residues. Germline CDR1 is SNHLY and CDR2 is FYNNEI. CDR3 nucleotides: TGTGCCAGCAGGGGTCTAGCGGGAGGGGTGAGAGAGACCCAGTACTTC. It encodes CASRGLAGGVRETQYF.

Here the CDR3 reads CASSLSGTKTQYF. The CDR3 DNA reads TGTGCCAGCAGTTTATCCGGGACAAAGACCCAGTACTTC. J is TRBJ2-5 and V is TRBV28; D is possibly TRBD1 (6 bases). This CDR3 comprises 13 residues. The ends were cut back, 1 base at V and 6 bases at J, with 9 bases in the middle. Germline-derived CDR1 and CDR2 are MDHEN and SYDVKM.

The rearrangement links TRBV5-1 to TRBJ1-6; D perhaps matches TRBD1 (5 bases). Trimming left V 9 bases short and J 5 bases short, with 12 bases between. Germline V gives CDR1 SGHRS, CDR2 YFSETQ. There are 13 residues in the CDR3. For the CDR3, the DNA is TGCGCCACCAAGGGGAGGGATAATTCACCCCTCCACTTT. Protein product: CATKGRDNSPLHF.

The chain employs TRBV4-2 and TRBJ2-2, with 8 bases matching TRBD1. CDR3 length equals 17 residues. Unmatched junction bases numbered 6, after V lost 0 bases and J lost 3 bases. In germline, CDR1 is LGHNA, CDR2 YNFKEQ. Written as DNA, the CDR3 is TGTGCCAGCAGCCAAGACCGACAGGGGTGGGACACCGGGGAGCTGTTTTTT. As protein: CASSQDRQGWDTGELFF.

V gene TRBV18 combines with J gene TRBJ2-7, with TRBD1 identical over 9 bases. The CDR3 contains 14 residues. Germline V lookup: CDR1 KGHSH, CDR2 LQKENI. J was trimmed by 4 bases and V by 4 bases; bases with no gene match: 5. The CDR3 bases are TGTGCCAGCTCACTCGGACAGGGGAGGTACGAGCAGTACTTC. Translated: CASSLGQGRYEQYF.

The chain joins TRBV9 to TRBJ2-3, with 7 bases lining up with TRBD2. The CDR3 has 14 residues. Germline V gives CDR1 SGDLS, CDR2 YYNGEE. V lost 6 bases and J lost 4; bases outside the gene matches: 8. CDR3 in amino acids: CASTRGEGADTQYF. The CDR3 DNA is TGTGCCAGCACTCGGGGGGAAGGGGCAGATACGCAGTATTTT. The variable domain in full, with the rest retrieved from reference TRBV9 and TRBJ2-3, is DSGVTQTPKHLITATGQRVTLRCSPRSGDLSVYWYQQSLDQGLQFLIQYYNGEERAKGNILERFSAQQFPDLHSELNLSSLELGDSALYFCASTRGEGADTQYFGPGTRLTVL.

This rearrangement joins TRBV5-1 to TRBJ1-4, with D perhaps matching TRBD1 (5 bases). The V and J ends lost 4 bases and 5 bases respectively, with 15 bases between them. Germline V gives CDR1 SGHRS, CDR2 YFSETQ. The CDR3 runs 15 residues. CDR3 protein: CASSLARGKNEKLFF. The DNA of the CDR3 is TGCGCCAGCAGCCTGGCCCGGGGGAAGAATGAAAAACTGTTTTTT.

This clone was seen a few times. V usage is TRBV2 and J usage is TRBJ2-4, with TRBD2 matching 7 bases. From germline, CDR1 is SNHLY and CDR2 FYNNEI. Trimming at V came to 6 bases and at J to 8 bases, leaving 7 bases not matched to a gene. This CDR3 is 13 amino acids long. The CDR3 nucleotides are TGTGCCAGCAGCCAGGGAGGGAGGGACATTCAGTACTTC. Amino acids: CASSQGGRDIQYF.